The clone carrying this TCR beta chain was observed a handful of times. As yet, its antigen is unknown. The record originates from a study of blood T cells in healthy people across ages. General study findings and limits: Per million T cells, TCR beta diversity dropped roughly linearly as age increased.

At least 5.5 micrograms of total RNA were extracted per sample. Germline assignment: CDR1 MGHRA and CDR2 YSYEKL. The CDR3 spans 13 residues. Trimming took off 2 bases at V and 4 bases at J, with 8 bases between the two ends. Alongside a J-beta primer mix, a sample-barcoded 5' primer served in a second PCR lasting about 7 to 11 cycles. All samples gave at least 2.5 million CDR3-containing paired-end reads. TCRdb reprocessed the 5' RACE reads via MiXCR and lists one record per CDR3 protein. Here the sample spans about 1.8 million distinct CDR3 sequences, roughly 49% being singletons. The sample was blood. This chain joins TRBV4-1 and TRBJ2-5, with D unclear. This receptor was obtained from a woman aged 40 to 49 in good health. CDR3 in amino acids: CASSQRLGETQYF. The CDR3 DNA follows: TGCGCCAGCAGCCAAAGACTTGGAGAGACCCAGTACTTC.